These T cell receptor beta chains were read from a single sample in a study of shared clonotypes between healthy human individuals. Clones were sequenced by immunoSEQ multiplex PCR, and TCRdb holds only the in-frame ones, with some missing. The table has under 2.5 million clones, 85% to 95% seen once. The sample taken for sequencing was naive CD4+ T cells from PBMCs. The receptors derive from a man between 18 and 29 years old in good health. Some clones in this sample may be carry-over from other donors' samples. Each CDR3 is given with its conserved first and last residue. D genes are given only for firm matches. Clone size is not always given. Where it is, it says once, few, many or a class for expanded clones.

v_call: TRBV19
d_call: .
j_call: TRBJ2-7
clone_size: .
cdr3_aa: CASRSYTGSVDEQYF
cdr3_nt: TGTGCCAGTCGGAGTTATACCGGGAGTGTAGACGAGCAGTACTTC

v_call: TRBV6-1
d_call: .
j_call: TRBJ2-2
clone_size: .
cdr3_aa: CASSVRRINTGELFF
cdr3_nt: TGTGCCAGCAGTGTCCGCCGGATCAACACCGGGGAGCTGTTTTTT

v_call: TRBV5-1
d_call: .
j_call: TRBJ2-7
clone_size: .
cdr3_aa: CASSLGDYEQYF
cdr3_nt: TGCGCCAGCAGCTTAGGGGACTACGAGCAGTACTTC

v_call: TRBV5-1
d_call: .
j_call: TRBJ1-4
clone_size: .
cdr3_aa: CASSLGSTNEKLFF
cdr3_nt: TGCGCCAGCAGTTTAGGGTCAACTAATGAAAAACTGTTTTTT

v_call: TRBV4-2
d_call: .
j_call: TRBJ2-7
clone_size: .
cdr3_aa: CASSHGARFGEAYEQYF
cdr3_nt: TGTGCCAGCAGCCATGGAGCTAGGTTTGGGGAGGCCTACGAGCAGTACTTC

v_call: TRBV2
d_call: .
j_call: TRBJ2-4
clone_size: .
cdr3_aa: CASSAEHLAKNIQYF
cdr3_nt: TGTGCCAGCAGTGCCGAACACCTAGCCAAAAACATTCAGTACTTC

v_call: TRBV9
d_call: .
j_call: TRBJ2-5
clone_size: .
cdr3_aa: CASSQTLGPETQYF
cdr3_nt: TGTGCCAGCAGCCAGACCCTGGGGCCAGAGACCCAGTACTTC

v_call: TRBV6-5
d_call: .
j_call: TRBJ2-1
clone_size: .
cdr3_aa: CASTRGGGTNEQFF
cdr3_nt: TGTGCCAGCACCCGGGGAGGGGGGACCAATGAGCAGTTCTTC

v_call: TRBV27
d_call: .
j_call: TRBJ2-7
clone_size: .
cdr3_aa: CASSSTGTLTYEQYF
cdr3_nt: TGTGCCAGCAGTTCTACCGGGACTTTAACCTACGAGCAGTACTTC

v_call: TRBV28
d_call: TRBD2
j_call: TRBJ2-1
clone_size: .
cdr3_aa: CASSLRLAGELNEQFF
cdr3_nt: TGTGCCAGCAGCCTAAGACTAGCGGGAGAGCTCAATGAGCAGTTCTTC

v_call: TRBV5-1
d_call: TRBD1
j_call: TRBJ2-5
clone_size: .
cdr3_aa: CASSSATGGEETQYF
cdr3_nt: TGCGCCAGCAGCTCAGCAACAGGGGGCGAAGAGACCCAGTACTTC

v_call: TRBV7-8
d_call: TRBD1
j_call: TRBJ1-1
clone_size: .
cdr3_aa: CASSLEQGVEAFF
cdr3_nt: TGTGCCAGCAGCTTAGAACAGGGGGTTGAAGCTTTCTTT

v_call: TRBV9
d_call: TRBD1
j_call: TRBJ1-5
clone_size: few
cdr3_aa: CASSPGQNSNQPQHF
cdr3_nt: TGTGCCAGCAGCCCGGGACAGAATAGCAATCAGCCCCAGCATTTT

v_call: TRBV18
d_call: .
j_call: TRBJ2-7
clone_size: .
cdr3_aa: CASSPRDWNTYEQYF
cdr3_nt: TGTGCCAGCTCACCACGGGACTGGAATACCTACGAGCAGTACTTC

v_call: TRBV27
d_call: TRBD2
j_call: TRBJ2-2
clone_size: .
cdr3_aa: CASRLAVYTGELFF
cdr3_nt: TGTGCCAGCAGGCTAGCGGTCTACACCGGGGAGCTGTTTTTT

v_call: TRBV6-1
d_call: TRBD2
j_call: TRBJ2-1
clone_size: .
cdr3_aa: CASTPLAGAGNEQFF
cdr3_nt: TGTGCCAGCACCCCGCTAGCGGGAGCGGGGAATGAGCAGTTCTTC

v_call: TRBV7-2
d_call: .
j_call: TRBJ2-7
clone_size: .
cdr3_aa: CASSLDFSGTYEQYF
cdr3_nt: TGTGCCAGCAGCTTAGATTTTAGCGGAACCTACGAGCAGTACTTC

v_call: TRBV27
d_call: TRBD1
j_call: TRBJ2-7
clone_size: .
cdr3_aa: CASSASRTGPYEQYF
cdr3_nt: TGTGCCAGCAGTGCCAGCCGGACAGGCCCCTACGAGCAGTACTTC

v_call: TRBV11-2
d_call: .
j_call: TRBJ1-1
clone_size: .
cdr3_aa: CASSAGRNTEAFF
cdr3_nt: TGTGCCAGCAGTGCGGGGCGCAACACTGAAGCTTTCTTT

v_call: TRBV15
d_call: .
j_call: TRBJ1-2
clone_size: .
cdr3_aa: CATSPSRGQYYGYTF
cdr3_nt: TGTGCCACCAGCCCCTCCCGGGGTCAGTACTATGGCTACACCTTC

v_call: TRBV29-1
d_call: TRBD2
j_call: TRBJ2-4
clone_size: .
cdr3_aa: CSAGLAGGRKNIQYF
cdr3_nt: TGCAGCGCCGGCTTAGCGGGAGGACGAAAAAACATTCAGTACTTC

v_call: TRBV5-4
d_call: TRBD1
j_call: TRBJ1-4
clone_size: .
cdr3_aa: CASSSETGRNEKLFF
cdr3_nt: TGTGCCAGCAGCTCGGAGACAGGGAGGAATGAAAAACTGTTTTTT

v_call: TRBV28
d_call: TRBD2
j_call: TRBJ2-1
clone_size: .
cdr3_aa: CASSSYSGATYNEQFF
cdr3_nt: TGTGCCAGCAGTTCATACAGCGGGGCTACCTACAATGAGCAGTTCTTC

v_call: TRBV18
d_call: TRBD1
j_call: TRBJ2-3
clone_size: .
cdr3_aa: CASSFKPGQGTDTQYF
cdr3_nt: TGTGCCAGCTCATTCAAACCGGGACAGGGGACAGATACGCAGTATTTT

v_call: TRBV2
d_call: TRBD1
j_call: TRBJ2-3
clone_size: .
cdr3_aa: CASRPQGATADTQYF
cdr3_nt: TGTGCCAGCAGGCCACAGGGGGCGACGGCCGATACGCAGTATTTT

v_call: TRBV19
d_call: TRBD1
j_call: TRBJ1-1
clone_size: .
cdr3_aa: CASSIVGQGASYLNTEAFF
cdr3_nt: TGTGCCAGTAGTATAGTGGGTCAGGGGGCGTCCTATTTGAACACTGAAGCTTTCTTT

v_call: TRBV4-2
d_call: .
j_call: TRBJ1-6
clone_size: .
cdr3_aa: CASSQDGADSPLHF
cdr3_nt: TGTGCCAGCAGCCAAGACGGGGCGGACTCACCCCTCCACTTT

v_call: TRBV28
d_call: .
j_call: TRBJ1-2
clone_size: once
cdr3_aa: CAGRRQSGLYGYTF
cdr3_nt: TGTGCCGGCCGAAGACAGTCTGGTCTCTATGGCTACACCTTC

v_call: TRBV2
d_call: .
j_call: TRBJ2-1
clone_size: .
cdr3_aa: CASSEGQIKFF
cdr3_nt: TGTGCCAGCAGTGAAGGTCAGATAAAGTTCTTC

v_call: TRBV6-1
d_call: .
j_call: TRBJ2-1
clone_size: .
cdr3_aa: CASSARSSYNEQFF
cdr3_nt: TGTGCCAGCAGTGCGCGGAGCTCCTACAATGAGCAGTTCTTC

v_call: TRBV7-2
d_call: .
j_call: TRBJ1-2
clone_size: .
cdr3_aa: CASSLRTEGYTF
cdr3_nt: TGTGCCAGCAGCCTCCGGACTGAGGGCTACACCTTC

v_call: TRBV6-1
d_call: .
j_call: TRBJ2-1
clone_size: .
cdr3_aa: CASSDNTNSYNEQFF
cdr3_nt: TGTGCCAGCAGTGATAACACTAACTCCTACAATGAGCAGTTCTTC

v_call: TRBV10-3
d_call: .
j_call: TRBJ2-1
clone_size: .
cdr3_aa: CATREGAIDEQFF
cdr3_nt: TGTGCCACCAGGGAAGGGGCTATAGATGAGCAGTTCTTC

v_call: TRBV14
d_call: TRBD2
j_call: TRBJ2-2
clone_size: .
cdr3_aa: CASSQRTSASGELFF
cdr3_nt: TGTGCCAGCAGCCAAAGGACTAGCGCCTCCGGGGAGCTGTTTTTT

v_call: TRBV7-2
d_call: TRBD1
j_call: TRBJ1-5
clone_size: .
cdr3_aa: CASSPHARDRVQSQHF
cdr3_nt: TGTGCCAGCAGCCCTCACGCCCGGGACAGGGTTCAGTCCCAGCATTTT

v_call: TRBV19
d_call: .
j_call: TRBJ1-5
clone_size: .
cdr3_aa: CASSIEGHRNQPQHF
cdr3_nt: TGTGCCAGTAGTATAGAAGGACATCGCAATCAGCCCCAGCATTTT

v_call: TRBV30
d_call: TRBD1
j_call: TRBJ2-5
clone_size: .
cdr3_aa: CAWSIGTGGGETQYF
cdr3_nt: TGTGCCTGGAGTATCGGGACAGGGGGAGGGGAGACCCAGTACTTC

v_call: TRBV30
d_call: TRBD2
j_call: TRBJ2-7
clone_size: .
cdr3_aa: CAWSVGLAGGYEQYF
cdr3_nt: TGTGCCTGGAGTGTCGGACTAGCGGGAGGCTACGAGCAGTACTTC

v_call: TRBV7-9
d_call: .
j_call: TRBJ1-2
clone_size: .
cdr3_aa: CASSLKSDNYGYTF
cdr3_nt: TGTGCCAGCAGCTTAAAATCTGACAACTATGGCTACACCTTC

v_call: TRBV15
d_call: TRBD2
j_call: TRBJ2-2
clone_size: .
cdr3_aa: CATSGLAGGETGELFF
cdr3_nt: TGTGCCACCAGCGGCCTAGCGGGAGGTGAGACCGGGGAGCTGTTTTTT

v_call: TRBV14
d_call: .
j_call: TRBJ1-4
clone_size: .
cdr3_aa: CASSPVGSTNEKLFF
cdr3_nt: TGTGCCAGCAGCCCAGTGGGCTCAACTAATGAAAAACTGTTTTTT

v_call: TRBV5-4
d_call: TRBD2
j_call: TRBJ2-2
clone_size: .
cdr3_aa: CASSPRRGGNTGELFF
cdr3_nt: TGTGCCAGCAGCCCTCGGCGCGGGGGGAACACCGGGGAGCTGTTTTTT

v_call: TRBV7-9
d_call: TRBD2
j_call: TRBJ2-2
clone_size: .
cdr3_aa: CASSPNWTSAGELFF
cdr3_nt: TGTGCCAGCAGCCCAAACTGGACTAGCGCCGGGGAGCTGTTTTTT

v_call: TRBV4-3
d_call: .
j_call: TRBJ1-2
clone_size: .
cdr3_aa: CASSQEGGYGYTF
cdr3_nt: TGCGCCAGCAGCCAAGAAGGCGGCTATGGCTACACCTTC